This TCR beta chain was found in a study of Graves' ophthalmopathy and Graves' hyperthyroidism. For repertoire sequencing, the TCR beta CDR3 regions were amplified from RNA transcripts. Following a first-round RT-PCR that used HTBI primers, a second-round multiplex PCR was carried out. TCRdb re-analysed the multiplex PCR reads in MiXCR, keeping a single row per CDR3 protein. This table holds hundreds of thousands of distinct CDR3 sequences, 22% found once. In germline, CDR1 is MDHEN, CDR2 SYDVKM. V lost 5 bases and J lost 2, with 19 bases in between. The CDR3 totals 16 residues. This clonotype was seen at least ten times. Its antigen is unknown. Study-wide results and caveats: Appearing in blood as well were most expanded thyroid clonotypes above 0.001 frequency.

Exclusion covered patients with other autoimmune diseases or uncontrolled infections (as well as pregnancy or lactation). J is TRBJ2-7 and V is TRBV28; no clear D. This TCR came from a woman under 30 with stable Graves' hyperthyroidism. Some clones in this sample may be carry-over from other donors' samples. Sequencing was carried out using peripheral blood. CDR3 nucleotide sequence: TGTGCCAGCAGTCCCAATTTTGAGGAGAATCCCTACGAGCAGTACTTC. Its protein is CASSPNFEENPYEQYF.